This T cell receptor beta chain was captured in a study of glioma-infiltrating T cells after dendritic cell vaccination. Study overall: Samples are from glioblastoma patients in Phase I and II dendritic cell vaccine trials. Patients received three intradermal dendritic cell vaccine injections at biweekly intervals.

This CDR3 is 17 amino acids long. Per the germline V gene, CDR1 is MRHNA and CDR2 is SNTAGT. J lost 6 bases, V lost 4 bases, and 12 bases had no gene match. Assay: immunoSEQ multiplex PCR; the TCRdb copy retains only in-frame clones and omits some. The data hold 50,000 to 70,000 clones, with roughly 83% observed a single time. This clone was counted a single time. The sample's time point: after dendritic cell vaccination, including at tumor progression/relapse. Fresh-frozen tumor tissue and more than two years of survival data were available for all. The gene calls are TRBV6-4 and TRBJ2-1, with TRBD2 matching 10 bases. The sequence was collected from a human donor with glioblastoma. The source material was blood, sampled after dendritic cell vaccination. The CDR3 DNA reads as TGTGCCAGCAGTGCCCGGGCTAGCGGGGGAGGGGCCAATGAGCAGTTCTTC. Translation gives CASSARASGGGANEQFF.